These T cell receptor beta chains were read from a single sample in a study of shared clonotypes between healthy human individuals. The protocol was immunoSEQ multiplex PCR, while the TCRdb copy is restricted to in-frame clones and leaves out a portion. The sample lists 450,000 to 500,000 clones, less than 80% seen once, with approximately 12% in the top ten. The source material was PBMCs. Every receptor here comes from a woman aged 40 to 50 in good health. Some clones in this sample may be carry-over from other donors' samples. The CDR3 runs from the conserved cysteine through the conserved F or W. D genes are given only for firm matches. For some rows the clone size is stated as once, few or many, or as a class when expanded; others skip it.

D	V	J	size	CDR3	DNA
TRBD1	TRBV6-5	TRBJ2-7	NA	CASRRTGLDEQYF	TGTGCCAGCAGACGGACAGGGTTGGACGAGCAGTACTTC
TRBD2	TRBV7-2	TRBJ2-5	NA	CASSLGSGTSVSSYF	TGTGCCAGCAGCTTAGGATCCGGGACTAGCGTCAGCTCGTACTTC
TRBD2	TRBV15	TRBJ2-2	once	CATSRAKRELDTGELFF	TGTGCCACCAGCAGAGCGAAGCGGGAGTTAGACACCGGGGAGCTGTTTTTT
NA	TRBV2	TRBJ1-2	NA	CASSEAGGSYGYTF	TGTGCCAGCAGTGAAGCAGGGGGGAGCTATGGCTACACCTTC
NA	TRBV7-6	TRBJ2-5	NA	CASSLTAETQYF	TGTGCCAGCAGCCTAACGGCAGAGACCCAGTACTTC
TRBD2	TRBV4-3	TRBJ2-3	NA	CASSQTSGSATDTQYF	TGCGCCAGCAGCCAAACAAGCGGGAGCGCCACAGATACGCAGTATTTT
TRBD1	TRBV18	TRBJ1-2	NA	CASSPPVGTESYTF	TGTGCCAGCTCACCCCCGGTTGGGACAGAAAGCTACACCTTC
TRBD2	TRBV28	TRBJ2-7	NA	CASSSVAGLYEQYF	TGTGCCAGCAGTTCGGTAGCGGGACTCTACGAGCAGTACTTC
TRBD2	TRBV7-2	TRBJ2-2	NA	CASSPSGTNTGELFF	TGTGCCAGCAGCCCCAGCGGGACTAACACCGGGGAGCTGTTTTTT
NA	TRBV5-1	TRBJ2-7	few	CASSPGSQSYEQYF	TGCGCCAGCAGCCCAGGGTCACAGTCCTACGAGCAGTACTTC
TRBD1	TRBV29-1	TRBJ1-5	NA	CSVGDRNQPQHF	TGCAGCGTTGGGGACAGAAATCAGCCCCAGCATTTT
NA	TRBV4-3	TRBJ1-1	NA	CASSQGKYTEAFF	TGCGCCAGCAGCCAGGGAAAGTACACTGAAGCTTTCTTT
TRBD2	TRBV7-7	TRBJ2-3	NA	CASSPAGTSLYTQYF	TGTGCCAGCAGCCCAGCCGGGACTAGTTTATATACGCAGTATTTT
TRBD2	TRBV5-1	TRBJ2-1	NA	CASSAGDYYNEQFF	TGCGCCAGCAGCGCCGGGGACTACTACAATGAGCAGTTCTTC
NA	TRBV7-7	TRBJ2-2	NA	CASSLAGDTGELFF	TGTGCTAGCAGCTTAGCAGGGGACACCGGGGAGCTGTTTTTT
TRBD2	TRBV4-2	TRBJ2-1	NA	CASSRLAGGPYDEQFF	TGTGCCAGCAGCCGACTAGCGGGAGGTCCCTACGATGAGCAGTTCTTC
NA	TRBV27	TRBJ2-1	NA	CASSFYNNEQFF	TGTGCCAGCAGTTTCTACAACAATGAGCAGTTCTTC
TRBD1	TRBV6-5	TRBJ2-2	few	CASSYGTGGPGELFF	TGTGCCAGCAGTTACGGGACAGGGGGCCCCGGGGAGCTGTTTTTT
NA	TRBV27	TRBJ2-7	NA	CASRSGLGAYEQYF	TGTGCCAGCAGATCGGGACTTGGGGCCTACGAGCAGTACTTC
NA	TRBV5-4	TRBJ2-3	NA	CASSSKGRDTDTQYF	TGTGCCAGCAGCTCTAAGGGCAGGGACACAGATACGCAGTATTTT
NA	TRBV18	TRBJ1-2	NA	CASSPGRGHYGYTF	TGTGCCAGCTCACCCGGTCGGGGGCACTATGGCTACACCTTC
TRBD2	TRBV27	TRBJ2-1	NA	CASMRLAGVAYNEQFF	TGTGCCAGCATGAGACTAGCGGGAGTTGCCTACAATGAGCAGTTCTTC
TRBD1	TRBV15	TRBJ2-7	NA	CATSRDGGQSYEQYF	TGTGCCACCAGCAGAGATGGGGGACAGTCCTACGAGCAGTACTTC
NA	TRBV6-5	TRBJ2-7	NA	CASSYSWTPSPYEQYF	TGTGCCAGCAGTTACTCGTGGACCCCGTCCCCCTACGAGCAGTACTTC
NA	TRBV7-3	TRBJ2-1	NA	CASSVSWDNEQFF	TGTGCCAGCAGCGTGTCATGGGACAATGAGCAGTTCTTC
NA	TRBV5-8	TRBJ2-5	NA	CASSSIPQETQYF	TGTGCCAGCAGCTCAATCCCCCAAGAGACCCAGTACTTC
NA	TRBV19	TRBJ2-7	once	CASSWTGSYEQYF	TGTGCCAGTAGTTGGACCGGCTCCTACGAGCAGTACTTC
NA	TRBV2	TRBJ2-7	once	CASSAVSYEQYF	TGTGCCAGCAGTGCCGTCTCCTACGAGCAGTACTTC
TRBD1	TRBV28	TRBJ2-2	NA	CASSSTGQGALGELFF	TGTGCCAGCAGTTCAACGGGACAGGGGGCGCTTGGGGAGCTGTTTTTT
NA	TRBV6-6	TRBJ1-1	NA	CASSSPVGEAFF	TGTGCCAGCAGTTCCCCGGTCGGCGAAGCTTTCTTT
NA	TRBV7-2	TRBJ1-2	NA	CASSQGSNYGYTF	TGTGCCAGCAGCCAAGGGTCTAACTATGGCTACACCTTC
TRBD1	TRBV27	TRBJ1-2	NA	CASSPRTGAGGYTF	TGTGCCAGCAGCCCGAGAACAGGGGCGGGTGGCTACACCTTC
TRBD1	TRBV10-3	TRBJ2-1	NA	CAIRGDRGSDEQFF	TGTGCCATCAGAGGGGACAGGGGATCCGATGAGCAGTTCTTC
NA	TRBV6-1	TRBJ2-7	NA	CASSGLELSYEQYF	TGTGCCAGCAGTGGTTTGGAACTATCCTACGAGCAGTACTTC
TRBD2	TRBV5-4	TRBJ2-3	NA	CASSYRTGLAGPRTQYF	TGTGCCAGCAGCTATCGTACGGGACTAGCGGGTCCGAGGACGCAGTATTTT
NA	TRBV10-3	TRBJ1-1	NA	CAIRSNTEAFF	TGTGCCATCCGATCGAACACTGAAGCTTTCTTT
NA	TRBV7-3	TRBJ2-1	NA	CASSLSAASSYNEQFF	TGTGCCAGCAGCTTAAGTGCGGCGAGCTCCTACAATGAGCAGTTCTTC
NA	TRBV11-2	TRBJ1-4	NA	CASSHRGTASNEKLFF	TGTGCCAGCAGCCACCGAGGGACGGCAAGTAATGAAAAACTGTTTTTT
NA	TRBV7-2	TRBJ1-5	NA	CASSLRQQDNQPQHF	TGTGCCAGCAGCCTAAGACAGCAAGATAATCAGCCCCAGCATTTT
TRBD1	TRBV7-9	TRBJ1-4	few	CASSRSSGQGTDEKLFF	TGTGCCAGCAGCCGTAGCAGTGGACAGGGTACGGACGAAAAACTGTTTTTT
NA	TRBV27	TRBJ1-5	NA	CASSRMSEKSQPQHF	TGTGCCAGCAGCCGCATGTCCGAAAAAAGTCAGCCCCAGCATTTT
NA	TRBV18	TRBJ2-1	NA	CASSPPVVLRAYNEQFF	TGTGCCAGCTCACCACCGGTGGTCCTCCGGGCCTACAATGAGCAGTTCTTC
NA	TRBV19	TRBJ1-2	NA	CASSIGVGGYGYTF	TGTGCCAGTAGTATCGGTGTAGGGGGCTATGGCTACACCTTC
NA	TRBV6-5	TRBJ2-3	few	CASSSTTDTQYF	TGTGCCAGCAGTTCCACCACAGATACGCAGTATTTT
NA	TRBV30	TRBJ2-1	few	CAWSVQVEQFF	TGTGCCTGGAGTGTACAAGTTGAGCAGTTCTTC
NA	TRBV27	TRBJ2-2	once	CASKAGTGELFF	TGTGCCAGCAAGGCAGGCACCGGGGAGCTGTTTTTT
NA	TRBV10-3	TRBJ1-4	NA	CAISESGSTRREKLFF	TGTGCCATCAGTGAGTCTGGGTCCACTCGACGGGAAAAACTGTTTTTT
TRBD2	TRBV30	TRBJ2-7	NA	CAWSGGTTLHEQYF	TGTGCCTGGAGCGGAGGGACTACGCTCCACGAGCAGTACTTC
NA	TRBV13	TRBJ2-5	once	CASSPRGLEQYF	TGTGCCAGCAGCCCCCGGGGGTTAGAGCAGTACTTC
TRBD2	TRBV7-7	TRBJ2-1	NA	CAVGKIAGSNEQFF	TGTGCCGTCGGAAAGATAGCGGGGAGCAATGAGCAGTTCTTC
NA	TRBV28	TRBJ2-2	NA	CASREGGELFF	TGTGCCAGCAGGGAAGGTGGGGAGCTGTTTTTT
NA	TRBV2	TRBJ2-1	NA	CASSEGRGLNEQFF	TGTGCCAGCAGTGAGGGGAGGGGGCTCAATGAGCAGTTCTTC
NA	TRBV2	TRBJ2-7	NA	CASSEVTWLNPYEQYF	TGTGCCAGCAGTGAAGTGACTTGGCTGAATCCCTACGAGCAGTACTTC
NA	TRBV2	TRBJ1-5	NA	CASSEGRSGGNQPQHF	TGTGCCAGCAGTGAAGGAAGGTCAGGGGGCAATCAGCCCCAGCATTTT